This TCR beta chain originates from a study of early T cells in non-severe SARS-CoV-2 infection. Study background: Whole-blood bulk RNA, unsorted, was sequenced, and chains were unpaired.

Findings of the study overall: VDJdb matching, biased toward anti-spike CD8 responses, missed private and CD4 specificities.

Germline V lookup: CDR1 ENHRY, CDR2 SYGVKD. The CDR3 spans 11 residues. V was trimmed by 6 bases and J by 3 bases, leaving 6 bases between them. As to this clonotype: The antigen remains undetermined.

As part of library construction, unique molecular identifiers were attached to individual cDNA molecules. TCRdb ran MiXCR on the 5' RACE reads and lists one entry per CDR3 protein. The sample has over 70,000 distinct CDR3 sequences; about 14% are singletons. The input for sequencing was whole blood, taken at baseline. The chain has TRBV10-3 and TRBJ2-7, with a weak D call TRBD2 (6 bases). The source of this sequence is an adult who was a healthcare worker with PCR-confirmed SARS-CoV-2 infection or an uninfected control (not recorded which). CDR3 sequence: CAISGSYEQYF. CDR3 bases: TGTGCCATCAGCGGGAGCTACGAGCAGTACTTC.